These 18 T cell receptor beta chains were all obtained from the same sample, sequenced in a study of CD8 T cells in Susac syndrome. Random-hexamer reverse transcription was applied to about 0.5 to 1 ug RNA. TCRdb recomputed calls from the immunoSEQ multiplex PCR reads with MiXCR, one row per CDR3 protein. Here the sample spans some 100,000 distinct CDR3 sequences, roughly 90% being singletons. The sample consisted of CD8+ T cells from PBMCs. These receptors all stem from a human donor in good health.

This chain connects TRBV6-5 to TRBJ2-7; 8 positions match TRBD1. Trimming cost V 2 bases and J 5 bases; bases outside gene matches: 11. The CDR3 runs to 16 residues. From germline, CDR1 is MNHEY and CDR2 SVGAGI. The CDR3 coding sequence is TGTGCCAGCAGTTACACTTCCAGGACAGGGAAGAACGAGCAGTACTTC. As protein: CASSYTSRTGKNEQYF.

V usage is TRBV20-1 and J usage is TRBJ2-6; D is possibly TRBD1 (6 bases). The V gene's germline CDR1 is DFQATT and CDR2 SNEGSKA (reference sequence). The CDR3 is 17 amino acids. Trimming removed 0 bases from V and 0 bases from J, with 12 bases in between. The DNA of the CDR3 is TGCAGTGCTAGAGATCGGTTAGGGGGCTCTGGGGCCAACGTCCTGACTTTC. Protein: CSARDRLGGSGANVLTF.

The gene calls are TRBV7-8 and TRBJ2-5; D is unresolved. The germline CDR1 and CDR2 sequences are SGHVS and FQNEAQ. The length of the CDR3 is 14 residues. Trimming shortened V by 1 base and J by 5 bases, and 11 bases separated the two germline ends. The CDR3 nucleotides read TGTGCCAGCAGCTTAGAGTCTTTCGGGGAGACCCAGTACTTC. Translated, it gives CASSLESFGETQYF.

The chain recombines TRBV28 with TRBJ1-5, with a weak D call TRBD1 (6 bases). Trimming stripped 8 bases from V and 3 bases from J, with 14 bases between. The CDR3 covers 14 residues. Germline V gives CDR1 MDHEN, CDR2 SYDVKM. As DNA, the CDR3 is TGTGCCAGCTCAAAGGGGGTAGACAATCAGCCCCAGCATTTT. This sequence encodes CASSKGVDNQPQHF.

V and J are TRBV7-9 and TRBJ1-5; D call uncertain. CDR1 is SEHNR and CDR2 is FQNEAQ in the germline V gene (reference sequence). The CDR3 spans 15 residues. Trimming stripped 0 bases from V and 3 bases from J, with 9 bases between. Here the CDR3 reads CASSLADTDNQPQHF. CDR3 in DNA: TGTGCCAGCAGCTTAGCCGACACAGACAATCAGCCCCAGCATTTT.

The chain is built from TRBV4-3 and TRBJ2-7; tentatively, D is TRBD1 or TRBD2 (5 bases each). The CDR3 totals 15 residues. Germline values: CDR1 LGHNA, CDR2 YSLEER. V was cut by 1 base and J by 7 bases, with 17 bases left in between. The CDR3 sequence is CASSQGRDGFREQYF. The CDR3 DNA reads as TGCGCCAGCAGCCAAGGACGGGACGGTTTTCGAGAGCAGTACTTC.

This clonotype was detected once. V gene TRBV5-4 combines with J gene TRBJ2-1; D is unresolved. Germline CDR1 SGHNT, CDR2 YYREEE (reference sequence). Deletions cut 4 bases from V and 6 bases from J, with 14 bases between. This CDR3 comprises 14 residues. The CDR3 loop reads CASSPPRPSNEQFF. The CDR3 region has the DNA TGTGCCAGCAGCCCCCCCCGCCCCAGCAATGAGCAGTTCTTC.

J is TRBJ1-6 and V is TRBV7-2; 9 nucleotides align to TRBD1. The CDR3 consists of 18 residues. The V gene end was trimmed by 3 bases and the J gene end by 7 bases; junction bases not matched to a gene: 13. Per germline, CDR1 SGHTA and CDR2 FQGNSA. In DNA, the CDR3 is TGTGCCAGCAGCTTCCCATTTCATACAGGGGGCCGGAATTCACCCCTCCACTTT. Amino acid sequence: CASSFPFHTGGRNSPLHF.

V gene TRBV5-6 combines with J gene TRBJ2-7, with D maybe TRBD1 (5 bases). CDR1 and CDR2 from the germline V gene are SGHDT and YYEEEE. This CDR3 comprises 15 residues. The germline V and J ends were trimmed by 5 bases and 1 base, with 16 bases remaining between them. The CDR3 nucleotides read TGTGCCAGCAGTCCCCCCCGGACACCTTCCTACGAGCAGTACTTC. It yields the protein CASSPPRTPSYEQYF.

This rearrangement joins TRBV9 to TRBJ2-2, with a weak D call TRBD1 (5 bases). Trimming took 3 bases from V and 7 from J, leaving 7 bases between them. Germline lookup yields CDR1 SGDLS and CDR2 YYNGEE. This CDR3 region has 12 residues. This CDR3 is CASSADSGELFF. The CDR3 bases are TGTGCCAGCAGCGCTGACAGCGGGGAGCTGTTTTTT.

The CDR3 spells CASGPPTGGSETQYF. The DNA of the CDR3 is TGTGCTAGTGGCCCCCCCACAGGGGGCTCAGAGACCCAGTACTTC. The chain combines TRBV12-5 with TRBJ2-5; 9 nucleotides line up with TRBD1. Losses at the gene ends were 6 bases for V and 4 bases for J; bases not matched to a gene: 9. Germline V CDR1 and CDR2: LGHNT, FRNRAP. There are 15 residues in the CDR3.

This sequence joins TRBV5-8 and TRBJ1-3, with D possibly TRBD1 on 6 matching bases. Per the germline V gene, CDR1 is SGHTS and CDR2 is YDEGEE. V was shortened by 4 bases and J by 10 bases, with 18 bases between the two germline ends. The CDR3 totals 14 residues. CDR3 residues: CASSPRQVQGTIYF. The CDR3 DNA is TGTGCCAGCAGCCCTCGACAGGTGCAAGGGACCATATATTTT.

The rearrangement uses TRBV5-1 and TRBJ1-2; D not resolved. Trimming left V 7 bases short and J 8 bases short, with 24 bases between. The CDR3 is 15 residues long. Germline CDR1 and CDR2: SGHRS and YFSETQ. CDR3 sequence reads: CASRPGRSAPGGYTF. In nucleotides, the CDR3 is TGCGCCAGCCGCCCAGGAAGATCAGCCCCAGGCGGCTACACCTTC.

V gene TRBV20-1 combines with J gene TRBJ1-5; TRBD1 aligns across 10 bases. This CDR3 has 15 amino acids. Germline trimming cut 3 bases from V and 3 bases from J; bases unmatched to any gene: 5. CDR1 is DFQATT and CDR2 is SNEGSKA in the germline V gene (reference sequence). This CDR3 reads CSAREGQGNNQPQHF. The DNA of the CDR3 is TGCAGTGCTAGGGAGGGACAGGGGAACAATCAGCCCCAGCATTTT.

This chain links TRBV14 with TRBJ2-2; the D is unclear. Deletions cut 0 bases from V and 3 bases from J, with 14 bases between. This CDR3 spans 17 amino acids. CDR1 SGHDN and CDR2 FVKESK come from the germline V gene. In DNA, the CDR3 is TGTGCCAGCAGCCAAGATGTGACGGGCCGGCACACCGGGGAGCTGTTTTTT. Translating it yields CASSQDVTGRHTGELFF.

This sequence joins TRBV4-3 and TRBJ1-6; 8 positions match TRBD1. The CDR3 contains 15 residues. CDR1 and CDR2 from the germline V gene are LGHNA and YSLEER. J was trimmed by 10 bases and V by 5 bases; bases with no gene match: 10. The CDR3 sequence: CASSTRTGIESPLHF. The CDR3 coding sequence is TGCGCCAGCAGCACGAGGACAGGGATCGAATCACCCCTCCACTTT.

V and J are TRBV21-1 and TRBJ2-5; no DNA check was done on the table's D call, TRBD1. TRBV21-1 represents a pseudogene. This CDR3 is 18 amino acids long. The CDR3 sequence is CASSKAGTGVEGQETQYF. In DNA, the CDR3 is TGTGCCAGCAGCAAAGCGGGGACAGGGGTGGAGGGCCAAGAGACCCAGTACTTC.

The J gene is TRBJ1-1, the V gene TRBV6-1; TRBD1 aligns across 8 bases. This CDR3 contains 15 residues. Germline V lookup: CDR1 MNHNS, CDR2 SASEGT. V lost 1 base and J lost 4; bases outside the gene matches: 5. CDR3 nucleotide sequence: TGTGCCAGCAGTGAAGTCAGGGGGCGGATCACTGAAGCTTTCTTT. This codes for CASSEVRGRITEAFF.